This TCR beta chain was recovered during a study of metastatic and nonmetastatic thyroid tumors. General observations from the study: Malignant thyroid tumors reportedly had TCR beta diversity that was significantly higher than in benign nodules, in blood and tumor.

This clone was observed many times. What it binds is unknown. No treatment had been given to any patient before thyroid surgery. TCRdb called clones again from the PCR reads with MiXCR. The table has fewer than 25,000 clones, about 21% seen once. The receptor was derived from a male donor with papillary thyroid cancer or a benign thyroid nodule (not recorded which). Some clones in this sample may be carry-over from other donors' samples. Material for sequencing was blood.

CDR3 DNA sequence: TGCAGTGCTAGAGATCGAGTAGGAGGGTTAGGCATTAGCTATGGCTACACCTTC. Encoded protein: CSARDRVGGLGISYGYTF. The rearrangement links TRBV20-1 to TRBJ1-2; no reliable D call. Germline CDR1 reads DFQATT; CDR2 reads SNEGSKA (reference sequence). V dropped 0 bases and J dropped 4 bases, with 24 bases sitting between them. The CDR3 length is 18 residues.